Listed below are T cell receptor beta chains from one sample, sequenced in a study of blood T cell repertoires in COVID-19. This table comes from immunoSEQ multiplex PCR, and its TCRdb copy is limited to in-frame clones, with some not included. Here the sample spans about 120,000 clones, more than 80% being singletons. The source material was peripheral blood. The source of these receptors is a human donor in a cohort sampled during active COVID-19. Each CDR3 is given with its conserved first and last residue. Each record gives: D gene, clone size, J gene, V gene, CDR3 protein, CDR3 DNA. D genes are given only for firm matches. Clone size is given for some rows only: seen once, a few or many times, or a class if the clone is expanded.

>TRBD1|-|TRBJ2-2|TRBV5-1
CASSVGQRNTGELFF
TGCGCCAGTAGCGTGGGACAGAGGAACACCGGGGAGCTGTTTTTT
>TRBD2|-|TRBJ2-3|TRBV4-3
CASSQVYGGADTQYF
TGCGCCAGCAGCCAAGTGTACGGGGGGGCAGATACGCAGTATTTT
>-|-|TRBJ2-5|TRBV18
CASSPRDHSEWETQYF
TGTGCCAGCTCTCCAAGAGATCACTCCGAATGGGAGACCCAGTACTTC
>TRBD2|-|TRBJ2-7|TRBV6-6
CASSLGTSGILSYEQYF
TGTGCCAGCAGTCTTGGGACTAGCGGGATTCTCTCCTACGAGCAGTACTTC
>TRBD1|-|TRBJ2-2|TRBV4-1
CASSLEGQGAKTGELFF
TGCGCCAGCAGCCTAGAGGGACAGGGGGCGAAAACCGGGGAGCTGTTTTTT
>TRBD1|once|TRBJ2-2|TRBV20-1
CSASRTGGRGTGELFF
TGCAGTGCTAGTCGGACAGGGGGCCGTGGCACCGGGGAGCTGTTTTTT
>-|-|TRBJ2-7|TRBV10-3
CAITNQGGVGYEQYF
TGTGCCATCACCAACCAAGGAGGGGTCGGCTACGAGCAGTACTTC
>TRBD1|once|TRBJ1-1|TRBV7-9
CASSLVQGANTEAFF
TGTGCCAGCAGCTTAGTGCAGGGGGCAAACACTGAAGCTTTCTTT
>TRBD2|-|TRBJ2-2|TRBV7-2
CASSLGLAGGNTGELFF
TGTGCCAGCAGCTTGGGACTAGCGGGGGGAAACACCGGGGAGCTGTTTTTT
>TRBD1|-|TRBJ2-7|TRBV7-2
CASSLFLGTDYEQYF
TGTGCCAGCAGCTTATTTCTCGGGACAGACTACGAGCAGTACTTC
>TRBD1|-|TRBJ1-1|TRBV7-8
CASSRIRDRGNTEAFF
TGTGCCAGCAGCCGTATCCGGGACAGGGGGAACACTGAAGCTTTCTTT
>TRBD1|-|TRBJ2-5|TRBV18
CASSPGQRETQYF
TGTGCCAGCTCACCGGGACAGCGGGAGACCCAGTACTTC
>TRBD2|-|TRBJ2-5|TRBV5-1
CASSLRPGGQETQYF
TGCGCCAGCAGCTTACGACCGGGAGGGCAAGAGACCCAGTACTTC
>TRBD1|-|TRBJ2-7|TRBV5-4
CASSLVGRGLEQYF
TGTGCCAGCAGCTTGGTCGGCAGGGGGCTCGAGCAGTACTTC
>-|-|TRBJ1-5|TRBV4-1
CASSQDSPWEVGHQPQHF
TGCGCCAGCAGCCAAGACTCCCCATGGGAAGTGGGACACCAGCCCCAGCATTTT
>-|-|TRBJ2-1|TRBV11-1
CASAEETVHNEQFF
TGTGCCAGCGCCGAGGAGACAGTCCACAATGAGCAGTTCTTC
>TRBD2|-|TRBJ2-5|TRBV4-1
CASSQGGAGSAQETQYF
TGCGCCAGCAGCCAGGGGGGAGCGGGGAGTGCCCAAGAGACCCAGTACTTC
>TRBD2|-|TRBJ2-1|TRBV15
CATSRGTSGSPEQFF
TGTGCCACCAGCAGAGGGACTAGCGGGAGCCCTGAGCAGTTCTTC
>-|-|TRBJ2-7|TRBV21-1
CASSTRQNLSYEQYF
TGTGCCAGCAGTACAAGACAGAACCTCTCCTACGAGCAGTACTTC
>TRBD1|-|TRBJ2-1|TRBV19
CASSIPSLTGGTYNEQFF
TGTGCCAGTAGTATCCCCTCACTCACAGGGGGCACCTACAATGAGCAGTTCTTC
>-|-|TRBJ1-5|TRBV28
CASSPTGYGQPQHF
TGTGCCAGCAGCCCCACAGGGTACGGCCAGCCCCAGCATTTT
>TRBD1|-|TRBJ1-1|TRBV6-5
CASSLDRGVNTEAFF
TGTGCCAGCAGTTTAGACAGGGGAGTCAACACTGAAGCTTTCTTT
>-|-|TRBJ2-3|TRBV6-6
CASSYDGSRDTQYF
TGTGCCAGCAGTTACGACGGGTCGAGAGATACGCAGTATTTT
>-|once|TRBJ2-3|TRBV7-9
CASSFGAGPTDTQYF
TGTGCCAGCAGCTTCGGTGCAGGGCCGACAGATACGCAGTATTTT
>TRBD1|-|TRBJ1-1|TRBV19
CASSTNRGSYTEAFF
TGTGCCAGTAGTACGAACAGGGGGAGTTACACTGAAGCTTTCTTT
>-|-|TRBJ1-5|TRBV12-3/TRBV12-4
CASSPMGGQPQHF
TGTGCCAGCAGTCCCATGGGGGGTCAGCCCCAGCATTTT
>TRBD2|once|TRBJ2-7|TRBV10-3
CAISDSLAGVTYEQYF
TGTGCCATCAGCGACTCCCTAGCGGGTGTTACCTACGAGCAGTACTTC
>TRBD2|once|TRBJ2-1|TRBV6-5
CASSYGTSGNDEQFF
TGTGCCAGCAGTTACGGGACTAGCGGGAATGATGAGCAGTTCTTC